Here is one T cell receptor beta chain with its context. Antigen: not known. Prior autoimmune disease or systemic immunosuppression barred patients. Clones were read by immunoSEQ multiplex PCR, and TCRdb kept only the in-frame ones, dropping some. Of tens of thousands of clones listed, over 75% are singletons. The sample is drawn from a study of OX40 agonist ivuxolimab in advanced cancers. Study context: Patients were dosed with the agonistic anti-OX40 (CD134) antibody ivuxolimab. All patients had ivuxolimab intravenously every 2 weeks at 0.01 to 10 mg/kg.

Study conclusions and caveats: CD8+ T cells were the subset that, on average, had more expanded clones than CD4+.

V was pared by 4 bases and J by 4 bases, with 15 bases between. This CDR3 has 15 residues. The chain carries TRBV5-3 and TRBJ1-5; possibly TRBD1 for D (5 bases). TRBV5-3 is labeled an ORF, and its function is uncertain. The receptor was isolated from an adult with an advanced solid tumor such as melanoma, head and neck, liver or kidney cancer. Sequencing was performed on CD4+ or CD8+ T cells sorted from blood, taken in a trial of the OX40 agonist ivuxolimab. The chain's CDR3 is CARSPQASCNQPQHF. CDR3 sequence (DNA): TGTGCCAGAAGCCCACAGGCCTCCTGTAATCAGCCCCAGCATTTT.